The next 21 T cell receptor beta chains were all read from a single sample in a study of early T cells in non-severe SARS-CoV-2 infection. TCRdb independently ran MiXCR on the 5' RACE reads; one entry per CDR3 protein. The data show tens of thousands of distinct CDR3 sequences, with around 4% seen just once and 15% to 20% held by the top ten. What was sequenced was whole blood. These receptors came from an adult who was a healthcare worker with PCR-confirmed SARS-CoV-2 infection or an uninfected control (not recorded which).

This clonotype was observed a handful of times. V and J are TRBV20-1 and TRBJ1-5; no clear D. The V and J ends lost 3 bases and 5 bases respectively, with 14 bases between them. The CDR3 contains 14 residues. CDR1 is DFQATT and CDR2 is SNEGSKA in the germline V gene (reference sequence). In DNA, the CDR3 is TGCAGTGCTAGTGGCCGGGCGCAGGATCAGCCCCAGCATTTT. This sequence encodes CSASGRAQDQPQHF.

The sample holds many counts of this clonotype. The chain carries TRBV29-1 and TRBJ2-5, with TRBD1 matching 9 bases. Trimming at V came to 3 bases and at J to 5 bases, leaving 7 bases not matched to a gene. Germline V lookup: CDR1 SQVTM, CDR2 ANQGSEA. The CDR3 has 14 residues. The CDR3 region is CSVDWGTGLETQYF. CDR3 in DNA: TGCAGCGTTGATTGGGGGACAGGGCTGGAGACCCAGTACTTC.

The chain combines TRBV4-3 with TRBJ2-3; tentative D call: TRBD1 (5 bases). This CDR3 comprises 15 residues. The ends were cut back, 1 base at V and 1 base at J, with 9 bases in the middle. Germline V gene lookup returns CDR1 LGHNA and CDR2 YSLEER. DNA for the CDR3: TGCGCCAGCAGCCAAGGAGGCAGGGGCACAGATACGCAGTATTTT. Its protein product is CASSQGGRGTDTQYF.

The sample holds many counts of this clonotype. Compared with germline, one end of the junction differs, possibly owing to a read error. The gene calls are TRBV7-7 and TRBJ2-5; no definite D call. CDR1 is SSHAT and CDR2 is FNYEAQ in the germline V gene (reference sequence). The CDR3 loop spans 13 amino acids. CDR3 region: CASSLDLGETQYF. CDR3 DNA: TGTGCTAGCAGCTTAGATTTAGGAGAGACCCAGTACTTC.

J is TRBJ2-2 and V is TRBV28; 11 nucleotides align to TRBD2. V lost 4 bases, J lost 7 bases, and 8 bases stayed unmatched. This CDR3 is 16 amino acids long. Germline values: CDR1 MDHEN, CDR2 SYDVKM. The CDR3 nucleotides read TGTGCCAGCAGTTCGGGACTAGCGGAATTGAGCGGGGAGCTGTTTTTT. Protein sequence: CASSSGLAELSGELFF.

In its sample, this clonotype was seen many times. The rearrangement links TRBV7-2 to TRBJ2-7, with TRBD2 as a possible D gene (5 bases). Germline V gene data show CDR1 as SGHTA and CDR2 as FQGNSA. The CDR3 consists of 11 residues. With 5 bases removed from V and 7 bases from J, the gap between germline ends came to 9 bases. In DNA form, the CDR3 reads TGTGCCAGCAGCGCTCGGGAAGAGCAGTACTTC. This codes for CASSAREEQYF.

The sample holds many counts of this clonotype. The chain has TRBV18 and TRBJ2-1; 7 nucleotides match TRBD1. Trimming removed 3 bases from V and 5 bases from J; junction bases left unmatched: 1. This CDR3 contains 13 residues. In germline, CDR1 is KGHSH, CDR2 LQKENI. The chain's CDR3 is CASSPGTDNEQFF. DNA for the CDR3: TGTGCCAGCTCACCGGGGACAGACAATGAGCAGTTCTTC.

The chain uses TRBV28 and TRBJ2-7; TRBD2 aligns across 14 bases. The germline V gene has CDR1 MDHEN and CDR2 SYDVKM. The CDR3 runs to 16 residues. J lost 3 bases, V lost 6 bases, and 7 bases had no gene match. The CDR3 sequence: CASSATSGRGVYEQYF. The CDR3 bases are TGTGCCAGCAGCGCGACTAGCGGGAGGGGTGTCTACGAGCAGTACTTC.

This clonotype came up many times. This chain connects TRBV7-8 to TRBJ2-3; TRBD2 agrees at 7 bases. CDR1 is SGHVS, CDR2 FQNEAQ, per germline. V gave up 2 bases and J gave up 2 bases; unmatched junction bases: 4. This CDR3 has 15 amino acids. CDR3 in amino acids: CASSLSQRDTDTQYF. The CDR3, as DNA: TGTGCCAGCAGCTTATCTCAGCGGGACACAGATACGCAGTATTTT.

This clonotype has only a few counts. This chain uses TRBV12-2 with TRBJ2-1; the tabulated D call, TRBD2, remains unverified against the DNA. TRBV12-2 is given as a pseudogene. There are 19 residues in the CDR3. CDR3 sequence (DNA): TGTGCAAGTCGCTTAGGCCGGACTAGCGGGAGTCAATATCAGGATGAGCAGTTCTTC. It yields the protein CASRLGRTSGSQYQDEQFF.

V and J are TRBV6-2 or TRBV6-3 and TRBJ2-1; no reliable D call. The germline gives CDR1 MNHEY, CDR2 SVGEGT. The CDR3 length is 12 residues. With 9 bases removed from V and 7 bases from J, the gap between germline ends came to 13 bases. The CDR3 spells CARLRARNEQFF. CDR3 nucleotide sequence: TGTGCCAGATTACGAGCAAGGAATGAGCAGTTCTTC.

This clonotype was picked up many times. J is TRBJ1-2 and V is TRBV30; 10 bases are a match to TRBD1. The length of the CDR3 is 15 residues. The V gene end was trimmed by 5 bases and the J gene end by 2 bases; junction bases not matched to a gene: 8. Germline CDR1 GTSNPN, CDR2 SVGIG (reference sequence). The CDR3 region is CAWGKTGGVNYGYTF. CDR3 DNA sequence: TGTGCCTGGGGGAAGACAGGGGGCGTCAACTATGGCTACACCTTC. The complete variable domain, with remaining parts taken from reference TRBV30 and TRBJ1-2, reads SQTIHQWPATLVQPVGSPLSLECTVEGTSNPNLYWYRQAAGRGLQLLFYSVGIGQISSEVPQNLSASRPQDRQFILSSKKLLLSDSGFYLCAWGKTGGVNYGYTFGSGTRLTVV.

This clonotype has a count of ten or more. The chain combines TRBV28 with TRBJ1-3, with 8 nucleotides matching TRBD1. Trimming removed 6 bases from V and 3 bases from J; junction bases left unmatched: 7. CDR1 and CDR2 (germline): MDHEN, SYDVKM. This CDR3 comprises 15 residues. The CDR3 bases are TGTGCCAGCAGCGATGGGACAGGATTTGGAAACACCATATATTTT. Protein product: CASSDGTGFGNTIYF.

This clonotype has at least ten counts. V usage is TRBV9 and J usage is TRBJ2-1; a weak D match, TRBD1 (7 bases). Trimming took 4 bases from V and 9 from J, leaving 20 bases between them. The CDR3 runs to 15 residues. Germline values: CDR1 SGDLS, CDR2 YYNGEE. The CDR3 DNA follows: TGTGCCAGCAGCCCTTATCAGGGGGGAGTCCGTGAGCAGTTCTTC. This codes for CASSPYQGGVREQFF.

This clonotype came up many times. This chain uses TRBV5-1 with TRBJ1-1; D call uncertain. With 4 bases removed from V and 5 bases from J, the gap between germline ends came to 15 bases. CDR3 length equals 14 residues. Germline assignment: CDR1 SGHRS and CDR2 YFSETQ. In nucleotides, the CDR3 is TGCGCCAGCAGCCCGACGGTGGCCGGGACTGAAGCTTTCTTT. It encodes CASSPTVAGTEAFF.

This clonotype has at least ten counts. The J gene is TRBJ1-4, the V gene TRBV7-9, with 7 bases fitting TRBD1. The CDR3 sequence is 14 residues long. Per germline, CDR1 SEHNR and CDR2 FQNEAQ (reference sequence). Losses at the gene ends were 4 bases for V and 11 bases for J; bases not matched to a gene: 10. The CDR3 spells CASSSGQEPGKLFF. CDR3 coding DNA: TGTGCCAGCAGCTCCGGACAGGAACCTGGGAAACTGTTTTTT.

This clonotype was observed at least ten times. The gene calls are TRBV19 and TRBJ2-7; 11 bases match TRBD2. CDR3 size: 15 residues. Germline V CDR1 and CDR2: LNHDA, SQIVND (reference sequence). Trimming at V came to 3 bases and at J to 2 bases, leaving 3 bases not matched to a gene. CDR3 sequence (DNA): TGTGCCAGTAGTATTGGGGGACTAGCGGCCTACGAGCAGTACTTC. Its translation: CASSIGGLAAYEQYF. Together with reference TRBV19 and TRBJ2-7, the CDR3 gives the full variable domain: DGGITQSPKYLFRKEGQNVTLSCEQNLNHDAMYWYRQDPGQGLRLIYYSQIVNDFQKGDIAEGYSVSREKKESFPLTVTSAQKNPTAFYLCASSIGGLAAYEQYFGPGTRLTVT.

This clonotype came up many times. CDR3 sequence reads: CSAPTSGASYEQYF. The CDR3 DNA sequence: TGCAGTGCCCCCACTAGCGGTGCCTCCTACGAGCAGTACTTC. The chain has TRBV20-1 and TRBJ2-7; 8 nucleotides align to TRBD2. This CDR3 spans 14 amino acids. Trimming removed 6 bases from V and 0 bases from J; junction bases left unmatched: 7. The germline V gene has CDR1 DFQATT and CDR2 SNEGSKA (reference sequence).

The table lists this clonotype with many counts. This sequence joins TRBV9 and TRBJ1-4, with 9 bases matching TRBD1. From germline, CDR1 is SGDLS and CDR2 YYNGEE. The trim removed 4 bases at V and 4 bases at J, leaving 5 bases unmatched. The CDR3 runs to 15 residues. The CDR3 DNA sequence: TGTGCCAGCAGCCTCATGACAGGGGGTAATGAAAAACTGTTTTTT. The encoded protein is CASSLMTGGNEKLFF. Looking up the rest from reference TRBV9 and TRBJ1-4 gives the full variable domain: DSGVTQTPKHLITATGQRVTLRCSPRSGDLSVYWYQQSLDQGLQFLIQYYNGEERAKGNILERFSAQQFPDLHSELNLSSLELGDSALYFCASSLMTGGNEKLFFGSGTQLSVL.

At least ten counts were recorded for this clonotype. CDR3 DNA sequence: TGCAGTGCTAAGGAAAAACCGGGGTACCGGTCGGGGAATGAGCAGTTCTTC. Protein sequence: CSAKEKPGYRSGNEQFF. This chain uses TRBV20-1 with TRBJ2-1; perhaps TRBD2 as D (5 bases). CDR1 and CDR2 (germline): DFQATT, SNEGSKA (reference sequence). Trimming removed 4 bases at V and 7 bases at J, with 26 bases between. The CDR3 is 17 residues long.

This clonotype occurred many times. V usage is TRBV29-1 and J usage is TRBJ2-2, with 7 bases that match TRBD1. Germline V gives CDR1 SQVTM, CDR2 ANQGSEA. The CDR3 consists of 13 residues. With 5 bases clipped from V and 9 bases from J, the junction kept 9 bases outside the gene matches. The CDR3 DNA follows: TGCAGCGTTAGGACAGAGGGGGCCTGGGAGCTGTTTTTT. Translation: CSVRTEGAWELFF.